This T cell receptor beta chain derives from a study of control samples from healthy donors and cancer patients. Only in-frame clones appear in the TCRdb table, and some are missing; sequencing was by immunoSEQ multiplex PCR. The data show approximately 110,000 clones, roughly 90% seen once. Germline V CDR1 and CDR2: SGHNT, YYREEE (reference sequence). The CDR3 totals 14 residues. The V gene lost 2 bases and the J gene lost 7 bases, with 15 bases spanning the gap. The chain combines TRBV5-4 with TRBJ1-2, with D maybe TRBD1 (6 bases). This sequence originates from a woman between 18 and 29 years old in good health. Sequencing was done on a sample of blood. CDR3 loop: CASSLDPGAGGYTF. CDR3 nucleotide sequence: TGTGCCAGCAGCTTAGACCCGGGGGCGGGTGGCTACACCTTC.